This T cell receptor (beta chain) was documented in a study of cytomegalovirus exposure and HLA in healthy donors. Study outcomes and limitations: The study labeled 150 or so TCR beta chains cytomegalovirus-associated.

V shed 2 bases and J 7 bases; nucleotides not matched to a gene: 11. The germline V gene has CDR1 SEHNR and CDR2 FQNEAQ (reference sequence). The CDR3 is 18 residues long. TCRdb's copy holds only in-frame clones and misses some; the assay was immunoSEQ multiplex PCR. The sample carries about 100,000 clones, almost 96% recorded once. Regarding this clone: Its antigen is unknown.

The genes are TRBV7-9 and TRBJ2-2; 12 bases agree with TRBD1. Source material: PBMCs. The origin of this receptor is a woman younger than 30 in good health and CMV-seronegative. CDR3 nucleotide sequence: TGTGCCAGCAGCTTAATCCCCCGGGACAGGGGGCGCGACGGGGAGCTGTTTTTT. As protein: CASSLIPRDRGRDGELFF. Full variable domain (missing parts from reference TRBV7-9 and TRBJ2-2): DTGVSQNPRHKITKRGQNVTFRCDPISEHNRLYWYRQTLGQGPEFLTYFQNEAQLEKSRLLSDRFSAERPKGSFSTLEIQRTEQGDSAMYLCASSLIPRDRGRDGELFFGEGSRLTVL.